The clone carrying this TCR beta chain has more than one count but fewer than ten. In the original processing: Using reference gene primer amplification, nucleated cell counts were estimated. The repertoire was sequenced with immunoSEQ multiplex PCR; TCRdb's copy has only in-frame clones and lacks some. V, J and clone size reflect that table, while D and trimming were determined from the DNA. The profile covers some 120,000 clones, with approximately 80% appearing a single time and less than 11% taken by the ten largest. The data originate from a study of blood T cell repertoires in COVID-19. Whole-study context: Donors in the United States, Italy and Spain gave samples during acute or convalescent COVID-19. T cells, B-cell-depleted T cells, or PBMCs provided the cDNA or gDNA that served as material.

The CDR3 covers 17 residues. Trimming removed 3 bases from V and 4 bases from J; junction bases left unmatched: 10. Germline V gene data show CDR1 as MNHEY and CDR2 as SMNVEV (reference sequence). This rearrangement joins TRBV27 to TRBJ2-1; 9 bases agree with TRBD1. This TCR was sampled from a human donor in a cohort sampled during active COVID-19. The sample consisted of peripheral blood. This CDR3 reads CASSFRPPGQGYNEQFF. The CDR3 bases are TGTGCCAGCAGTTTCCGCCCTCCGGGACAGGGTTACAATGAGCAGTTCTTC.